This T cell receptor (beta chain) was recorded in a study of T cell changes during pregnancy in multiple sclerosis. Here immunoSEQ multiplex PCR was the method, and the copy in TCRdb shows in-frame clones only, minus some. The sample consists of about 57,000 clones, 85% to 95% of them appearing once. This material consisted of CD4+ T cells from peripheral blood mononuclear cells, taken in the third trimester of pregnancy. The clonotype comes from a female donor with multiple sclerosis, enrolled in a pregnancy study.

The CDR3 nucleotides are TGTGCCAGCAGCAAGACAGGGGCGGGAACTGAAGCTTTCTTT. Translated: CASSKTGAGTEAFF. The chain links TRBV2 to TRBJ1-1; 8 nucleotides agree with TRBD1. CDR1 and CDR2 (germline): SNHLY, FYNNEI. Trimming at V came to 6 bases and at J to 5 bases, leaving 8 bases not matched to a gene. This CDR3 has 14 amino acids. Full variable domain (missing parts from reference TRBV2 and TRBJ1-1): EPEVTQTPSHQVTQMGQEVILRCVPISNHLYFYWYRQILGQKVEFLVSFYNNEISEKSEIFDDQFSVERPDGSNFTLKIRSTKLEDSAMYFCASSKTGAGTEAFFGQGTRLTVV.